What follows are 2 T cell receptor beta chains derived from one specimen sequenced in a study of blood T cell repertoires in COVID-19. Clones were sequenced by immunoSEQ multiplex PCR, and TCRdb holds only the in-frame ones, with some missing. The sample has approximately 170,000 clones; 80% to 90% are singletons. The source material was peripheral blood. These receptors were obtained from a woman in her seventies who had recovered from COVID-19.

V usage is TRBV7-6 and J usage is TRBJ2-3; D may be TRBD2 (5 bases). Germline values: CDR1 SGHVS, CDR2 FNYEAQ. Deletions cut 5 bases from V and 2 bases from J, with 17 bases between. The CDR3 extends over 16 amino acids. CDR3: CASSPQPPSNTDTQYF. For the CDR3, the DNA is TGTGCCAGCAGCCCACAGCCCCCTAGCAACACAGATACGCAGTATTTT.

The chain joins TRBV5-4 to TRBJ1-2; D perhaps matches TRBD1 (6 bases). The CDR3 runs 16 residues. The V gene lost 4 bases and the J gene lost 3 bases, with 19 bases spanning the gap. Germline lookup yields CDR1 SGHNT and CDR2 YYREEE (reference sequence). The CDR3 DNA reads TGTGCCAGCAGCAGACGGACAGCCACCATCGACTATGGCTACACCTTC. It codes for CASSRRTATIDYGYTF.